The 18 T cell receptor beta chains reported below all come from one sample, sequenced in a study of STAT3 mutations in large granular lymphocyte leukemia. Study-wide results and caveats: At least one immunodominant TCR beta clonotype appeared in every T-cell large granular lymphocyte leukemia patient.

This table comes from immunoSEQ multiplex PCR, and its TCRdb copy is limited to in-frame clones, with some not included. The sample shows about 24,000 clones, about 95% of them seen only once. These receptors are not linked to any known antigen. Specimen: peripheral blood mononuclear cells. The receptors here all came from a man between 40 and 49 years old with T-cell large granular lymphocyte leukemia. Some clones in this sample may be carry-over from other donors' samples.

The chain uses TRBV5-5 and TRBJ1-3; D unresolved. Germline V gene lookup returns CDR1 SGHKS and CDR2 YYEKEE (reference sequence). The CDR3 length is 15 residues. Trimming took off 0 bases at V and 1 base at J, with 8 bases between the two ends. The chain's CDR3 is CASSLGAGSGNTIYF. In DNA, the CDR3 is TGTGCCAGCAGCTTGGGGGCCGGATCTGGAAACACCATATATTTT. Full variable domain (outside the CDR3, taken from reference TRBV5-5 and TRBJ1-3): DAGVTQSPTHLIKTRGQQVTLRCSPISGHKSVSWYQQVLGQGPQFIFQYYEKEERGRGNFPDRFSARQFPNYSSELNVNALLLGDSALYLCASSLGAGSGNTIYFGEGSWLTVV.

The V and J genes are TRBV19 and TRBJ1-2, with D unclear. There are 12 residues in the CDR3. Trimming took 3 bases from V and 4 from J, leaving 6 bases between them. Germline V CDR1 and CDR2: LNHDA, SQIVND (reference sequence). Here the CDR3 DNA reads TGTGCCAGTAGTATGTCAGTCTATGGCTACACCTTC. Translating gives CASSMSVYGYTF.

The chain carries TRBV9 and TRBJ2-7; 7 nucleotides agree with TRBD2. V shed 0 bases and J 0 bases; nucleotides not matched to a gene: 3. Germline lookup yields CDR1 SGDLS and CDR2 YYNGEE. The CDR3 consists of 15 residues. CDR3 bases: TGTGCCAGCAGCGTAGGGGAGGGCCCCTCCTACGAGCAGTACTTC. This codes for CASSVGEGPSYEQYF.

The V call is TRBV15, the J call TRBJ2-7; no firm D call. Germline-derived CDR1 and CDR2 are LNHNV and YYDKDF (reference sequence). This CDR3 has 15 residues. Trimming left V 1 base short and J 2 bases short, with 12 bases between. CDR3 nucleotides: TGTGCCACCAGCAGAGTAGGAGCTGAAGCCTACGAGCAGTACTTC. This encodes CATSRVGAEAYEQYF. Looking up the rest from reference TRBV15 and TRBJ2-7 gives the full variable domain: DAMVIQNPRYQVTQFGKPVTLSCSQTLNHNVMYWYQQKSSQAPKLLFHYYDKDFNNEADTPDNFQSRRPNTSFCFLDIRSPGLGDTAMYLCATSRVGAEAYEQYFGPGTRLTVT.

The J gene is TRBJ2-7, the V gene TRBV11-2, with D possibly being TRBD1 (5 bases). This CDR3 is 14 amino acids long. Germline assignment: CDR1 SGHAT and CDR2 FQNNGV. V was clipped by 0 bases and J by 2 bases, with 8 bases between them. CDR3 protein: CASSLDRTPYEQYF. The CDR3 nucleotides read TGTGCCAGCAGCTTAGATCGGACACCCTACGAGCAGTACTTC. Combining the CDR3 with reference TRBV11-2 and TRBJ2-7 gives the whole variable domain EAGVAQSPRYKIIEKRQSVAFWCNPISGHATLYWYQQILGQGPKLLIQFQNNGVVDDSQLPKDRFSAERLKGVDSTLKIQPAKLEDSAVYLCASSLDRTPYEQYFGPGTRLTVT.

The CDR3 nucleotides are TGTGCCAGTAGGGGAACGACAGAGAACACTGAAGCTTTCTTT. Protein sequence: CASRGTTENTEAFF. The chain is built from TRBV19 and TRBJ1-1; tentatively, D is TRBD1 (5 bases). The CDR3 spans 14 residues. Germline loops: CDR1 LNHDA, CDR2 SQIVND (reference sequence). The germline V and J ends were trimmed by 6 bases and 1 base, with 12 bases remaining between them.

The chain couples TRBV30 to TRBJ1-1; D unclear. Germline V gene data show CDR1 as GTSNPN and CDR2 as SVGIG (reference sequence). The CDR3 has 12 residues. V was clipped by 3 bases and J by 7 bases, with 12 bases between them. DNA for the CDR3: TGTGCCTGGAGCCCAGTAGACCTTGAAGCTTTCTTT. Protein product: CAWSPVDLEAFF. The complete variable domain, with remaining parts taken from reference TRBV30 and TRBJ1-1, reads SQTIHQWPATLVQPVGSPLSLECTVEGTSNPNLYWYRQAAGRGLQLLFYSVGIGQISSEVPQNLSASRPQDRQFILSSKKLLLSDSGFYLCAWSPVDLEAFFGQGTRLTVV.

The gene calls are TRBV5-4 and TRBJ1-2; 7 bases agree with TRBD1. J lost 0 bases, V lost 4 bases, and 6 bases had no gene match. This CDR3 spans 15 amino acids. The germline V gene has CDR1 SGHNT and CDR2 YYREEE (reference sequence). CDR3 DNA sequence: TGTGCCAGCAGCCCCGCCGGGACAGCTAACTATGGCTACACCTTC. Residues: CASSPAGTANYGYTF.

The V gene is TRBV5-1, the J gene TRBJ2-3; D perhaps matches TRBD1 (7 bases). V was shortened by 4 bases and J by 2 bases, with 14 bases between the two germline ends. The CDR3 sequence is 15 residues long. Germline V gene lookup returns CDR1 SGHRS and CDR2 YFSETQ. This CDR3 reads CASSVQGGTTDTQYF. For the CDR3, the DNA is TGCGCCAGCAGCGTGCAGGGGGGCACCACAGATACGCAGTATTTT. The entire variable domain, with the rest obtained from reference TRBV5-1 and TRBJ2-3, is as follows: KAGVTQTPRYLIKTRGQQVTLSCSPISGHRSVSWYQQTPGQGLQFLFEYFSETQRNKGNFPGRFSGRQFSNSRSEMNVSTLELGDSALYLCASSVQGGTTDTQYFGPGTRLTVL.

The chain links TRBV25-1 to TRBJ1-2; 8 nucleotides line up with TRBD1. Losses at the gene ends were 8 bases for V and 4 bases for J; bases not matched to a gene: 9. CDR3 length: 14 amino acids. The germline V gene encodes CDR1 MGHDK and CDR2 SYGVNS. The DNA of the CDR3 is TGTGCCAGCCGAGGACAGGGAATGGGCTATGGCTACACCTTC. This translates into CASRGQGMGYGYTF.

This clone was recorded once. The J gene is TRBJ1-2, the V gene TRBV4-1; D may be TRBD1 (6 bases). Germline CDR1 reads MGHRA; CDR2 reads YSYEKL. This CDR3 spans 15 amino acids. With 3 bases removed from V and 0 bases from J, the gap between germline ends came to 11 bases. Here the CDR3 reads CASSQGGTTNYGYTF. For the CDR3, the DNA is TGCGCCAGCAGCCAGGGGGGGACAACTAACTATGGCTACACCTTC.

The V and J genes are TRBV6-5 and TRBJ1-2; possible D gene TRBD1, 5 bases. Trimming stripped 2 bases from V and 8 bases from J, with 12 bases between. Germline values: CDR1 MNHEY, CDR2 SVGAGI. This CDR3 is 13 amino acids long. The CDR3 region is CASSYGAGSGYTF. Written as DNA, the CDR3 is TGTGCCAGCAGTTACGGGGCAGGCAGCGGCTACACCTTC.

This chain uses TRBV4-1 with TRBJ2-2; no clear D. V was clipped by 0 bases and J by 9 bases, with 5 bases between them. The CDR3 covers 12 residues. Germline CDR1 is MGHRA and CDR2 is YSYEKL. The CDR3 spells CASSQDARELFF. CDR3 nucleotide sequence: TGCGCCAGCAGCCAAGATGCCAGGGAGCTGTTTTTT.

The chain has TRBV5-5 and TRBJ2-3, with D perhaps given as TRBD1 or TRBD2 (5 bases each). V was cut by 2 bases and J by 5 bases, with 9 bases left in between. Looked up from germline, CDR1 is SGHKS and CDR2 is YYEKEE (reference sequence). The CDR3 has 13 amino acids. Here the CDR3 reads CASSLRGVDTQYF. DNA for the CDR3: TGTGCCAGCAGCTTACGAGGGGTAGATACGCAGTATTTT.

The chain is built from TRBV18 and TRBJ2-7, with TRBD1 identical over 11 bases. The V segment lost 6 bases and the J segment 6 bases; nucleotides outside the gene matches: 7. The germline V gene has CDR1 KGHSH and CDR2 LQKENI. The CDR3 length is 14 residues. CDR3 residues: CASSGPGQGGEQYF. CDR3 bases: TGTGCCAGCTCGGGTCCGGGACAGGGGGGCGAGCAGTACTTC.

This chain joins TRBV5-1 and TRBJ1-2, with unresolved D. The V and J ends lost 7 bases and 6 bases respectively, with 13 bases between them. The germline CDR1 and CDR2 sequences are SGHRS and YFSETQ. The CDR3 consists of 12 residues. This CDR3 is CASYADQDGYTF. CDR3 bases: TGCGCCAGCTATGCAGACCAAGATGGCTACACCTTC.

The genes are TRBV7-9 and TRBJ2-3; possibly TRBD1 for D (6 bases). Looked up from germline, CDR1 is SEHNR and CDR2 is FQNEAQ (reference sequence). The CDR3 is made up of 15 amino acids. V was cut by 7 bases and J by 0 bases, with 14 bases left in between. The CDR3 coding sequence is TGTGCCAGCAACCTAGACAGGTTCAGCACAGATACGCAGTATTTT. It codes for CASNLDRFSTDTQYF.

The gene calls are TRBV7-9 and TRBJ2-5; D gene ambiguous. Trimming left V 3 bases short and J 5 bases short, with 7 bases between. This CDR3 is 12 amino acids long. Germline CDR1 and CDR2: SEHNR and FQNEAQ (reference sequence). The CDR3 sequence is CASSFTVETQYF. Here the CDR3 DNA reads TGTGCCAGCAGCTTTACGGTGGAGACCCAGTACTTC.